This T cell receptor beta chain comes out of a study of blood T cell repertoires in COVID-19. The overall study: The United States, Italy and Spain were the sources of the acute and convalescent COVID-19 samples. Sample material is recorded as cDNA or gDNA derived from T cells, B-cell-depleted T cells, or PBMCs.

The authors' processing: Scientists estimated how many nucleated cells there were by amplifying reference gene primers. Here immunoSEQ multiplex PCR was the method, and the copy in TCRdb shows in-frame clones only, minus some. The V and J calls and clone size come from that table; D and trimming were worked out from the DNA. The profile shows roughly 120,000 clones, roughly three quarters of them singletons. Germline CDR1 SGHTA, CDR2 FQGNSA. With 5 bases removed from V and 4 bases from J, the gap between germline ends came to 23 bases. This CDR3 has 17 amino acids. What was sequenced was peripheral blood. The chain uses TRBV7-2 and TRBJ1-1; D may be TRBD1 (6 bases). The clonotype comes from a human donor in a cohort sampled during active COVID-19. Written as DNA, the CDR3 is TGTGCCAGCAGCCCGAGGCTCAGGGGCGCAGTGGGCACTGAAGCTTTCTTT. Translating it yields CASSPRLRGAVGTEAFF.